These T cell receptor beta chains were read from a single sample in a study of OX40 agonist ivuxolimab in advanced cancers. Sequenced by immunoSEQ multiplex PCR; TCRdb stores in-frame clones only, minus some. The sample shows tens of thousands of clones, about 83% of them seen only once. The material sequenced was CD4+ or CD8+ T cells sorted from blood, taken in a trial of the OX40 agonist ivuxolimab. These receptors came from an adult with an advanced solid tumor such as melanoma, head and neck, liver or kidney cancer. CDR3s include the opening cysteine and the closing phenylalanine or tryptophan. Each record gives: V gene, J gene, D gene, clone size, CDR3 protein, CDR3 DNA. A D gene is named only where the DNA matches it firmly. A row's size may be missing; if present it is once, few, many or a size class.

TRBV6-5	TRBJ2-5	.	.	CASSVGGEGTETQYF	TGTGCCAGCAGTGTAGGGGGTGAGGGGACGGAGACCCAGTACTTC
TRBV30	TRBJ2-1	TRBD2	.	CAWSRTSGSNEQFF	TGTGCCTGGAGTAGGACTAGCGGGAGTAATGAGCAGTTCTTC
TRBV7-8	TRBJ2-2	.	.	CASSDPYTGELFF	TGTGCCAGCAGCGACCCATACACCGGGGAGCTGTTTTTT
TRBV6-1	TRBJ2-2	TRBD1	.	CATRQGITGELFF	TGTGCCACCAGACAGGGGATAACCGGGGAGCTGTTTTTT
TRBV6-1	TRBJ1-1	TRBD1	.	CASREQGGEISTEAFF	TGTGCCAGCAGAGAACAGGGGGGAGAGATCTCGACTGAAGCTTTCTTT
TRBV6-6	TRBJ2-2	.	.	CASSSARALELFF	TGTGCCAGCAGCTCCGCCCGGGCCTTGGAGCTGTTTTTT
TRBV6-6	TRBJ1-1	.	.	CASKGVDNLDTEAFF	TGTGCCAGCAAGGGGGTTGATAATCTGGACACTGAAGCTTTCTTT
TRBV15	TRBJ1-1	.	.	CATSRERRDTEAFF	TGTGCCACCAGCAGAGAACGCCGGGACACTGAAGCTTTCTTT
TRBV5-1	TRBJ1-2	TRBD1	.	CASSSRTGQGLHYGYTF	TGCGCCAGCAGCTCGCGGACGGGACAGGGTTTACACTATGGCTACACCTTC
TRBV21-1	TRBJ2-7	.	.	CATPVGGYEQYF	TGTGCCACCCCGGTTGGGGGTTACGAGCAGTACTTC
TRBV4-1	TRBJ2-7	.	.	CASSPMGDSEQYF	TGCGCCAGCAGCCCTATGGGGGACTCCGAGCAGTACTTC
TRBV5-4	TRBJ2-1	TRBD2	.	CASSLVSSGRRRNNEQFF	TGTGCCAGCAGCTTGGTTTCCAGCGGGAGACGGAGGAACAATGAGCAGTTCTTC
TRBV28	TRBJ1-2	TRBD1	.	CAGTDRVGGYTF	TGTGCGGGGACCGACAGGGTTGGTGGCTACACCTTC
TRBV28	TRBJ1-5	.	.	CASSSRGSQHF	TGTGCCAGCAGCTCAAGGGGGTCCCAGCATTTT
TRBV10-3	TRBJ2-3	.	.	CAISGGGTDTQYF	TGTGCCATCAGTGGCGGAGGCACAGATACGCAGTATTTT
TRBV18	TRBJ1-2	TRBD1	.	CASSPGQDYGYTF	TGTGCCAGCTCACCGGGACAGGATTATGGCTACACCTTC
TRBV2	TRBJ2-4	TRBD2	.	CASTRASGLKNIQYF	TGTGCCAGCACGAGGGCTAGCGGCTTGAAAAACATTCAGTACTTC
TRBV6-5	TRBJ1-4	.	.	CASKLGRANEKLFF	TGTGCCAGCAAGTTAGGGCGCGCTAATGAAAAACTGTTTTTT
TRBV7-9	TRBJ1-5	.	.	CASSLGQDRNQPQHF	TGTGCCAGCAGCTTGGGCCAAGACCGCAATCAGCCCCAGCATTTT
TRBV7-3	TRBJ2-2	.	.	CASSLNFRFGENTGELFF	TGTGCCAGCAGCTTAAATTTTAGGTTCGGGGAGAACACCGGGGAGCTGTTTTTT
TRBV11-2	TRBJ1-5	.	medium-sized	CASSFDVQGRKPQHF	TGTGCCAGCAGCTTCGATGTACAGGGAAGGAAGCCCCAGCATTTT
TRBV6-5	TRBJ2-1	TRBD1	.	CASRGQVSNEQFF	TGTGCCAGCAGAGGACAGGTTAGCAATGAGCAGTTCTTC
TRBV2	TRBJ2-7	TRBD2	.	CASSRGVAGASKQYF	TGTGCCAGCAGCCGAGGGGTAGCGGGAGCTAGCAAGCAGTACTTC
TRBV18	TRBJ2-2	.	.	CASSPEKESGELFF	TGTGCCAGCTCACCGGAGAAGGAGTCCGGGGAGCTGTTTTTT
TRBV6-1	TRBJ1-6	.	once	CASREGTFRGNSPLHF	TGTGCCAGCAGGGAAGGGACCTTCCGGGGGAATTCACCCCTCCACTTT
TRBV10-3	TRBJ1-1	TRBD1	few	CASSKQGTTEAFF	TGTGCCAGCAGTAAACAGGGGACCACTGAAGCTTTCTTT
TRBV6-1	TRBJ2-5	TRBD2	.	CASETSGSETQYF	TGTGCCAGCGAGACTAGCGGGAGTGAGACCCAGTACTTC
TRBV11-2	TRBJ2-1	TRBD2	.	CASSRTSGTYNEQFF	TGTGCCAGCAGTCGGACTAGCGGGACCTACAATGAGCAGTTCTTC
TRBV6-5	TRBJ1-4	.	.	CASNTGREKLFF	TGTGCCAGCAACACAGGAAGGGAAAAACTGTTTTTT
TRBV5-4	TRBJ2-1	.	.	CASSPGPNNEQFF	TGTGCCAGCAGCCCGGGACCAAACAATGAGCAGTTCTTC
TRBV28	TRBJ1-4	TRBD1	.	CASIPMTGSREKLFF	TGTGCCAGCATCCCAATGACAGGGTCTCGGGAAAAACTGTTTTTT
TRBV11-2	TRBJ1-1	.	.	CASSVRENAEAFF	TGTGCCAGCAGCGTGAGGGAGAACGCTGAAGCTTTCTTT
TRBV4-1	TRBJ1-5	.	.	CASSQVEGGGQPQHF	TGCGCCAGCAGCCAAGTTGAGGGAGGAGGTCAGCCCCAGCATTTT
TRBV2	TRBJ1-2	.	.	CASSEWERYGYTF	TGTGCCAGCAGTGAGTGGGAGAGGTATGGCTACACCTTC
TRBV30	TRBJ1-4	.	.	CAWSRGRVQAGEKLFF	TGTGCCTGGAGTAGGGGTCGAGTACAGGCCGGGGAAAAACTGTTTTTT
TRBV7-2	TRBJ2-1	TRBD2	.	CASSVTSGGINEQFF	TGTGCCAGCAGCGTAACTAGCGGAGGTATCAATGAGCAGTTCTTC
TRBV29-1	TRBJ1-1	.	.	CSVEWGRNTEAFF	TGCAGCGTTGAATGGGGTCGGAACACTGAAGCTTTCTTT
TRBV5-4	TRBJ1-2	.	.	CASSLGTPSYFVGYTF	TGTGCCAGCAGCTTGGGGACCCCTAGCTATTTCGTAGGCTACACCTTC
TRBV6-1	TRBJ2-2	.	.	CASSEGIGRTGELFF	TGTGCCAGCAGTGAAGGCATAGGGCGGACCGGGGAGCTGTTTTTT
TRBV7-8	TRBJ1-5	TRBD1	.	CASSSQGIANQPQHF	TGTGCCAGCAGCTCACAGGGGATAGCAAATCAGCCCCAGCATTTT
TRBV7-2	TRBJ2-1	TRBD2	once	CASSRLYSLAGQTLNEQFF	TGTGCCAGCAGCCGACTCTATTCTCTAGCGGGCCAAACCCTTAATGAGCAGTTCTTC
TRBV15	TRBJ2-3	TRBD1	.	CATSRARTGGQYF	TGTGCCACCAGCAGGGCCAGGACAGGGGGACAGTATTTT
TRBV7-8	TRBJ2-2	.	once	CASSPEWGAHIPNTGELFF	TGTGCCAGCAGCCCAGAATGGGGGGCCCACATTCCTAACACCGGGGAGCTGTTTTTT
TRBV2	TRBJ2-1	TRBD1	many	CASSDWDRGTNEQFF	TGTGCCAGCAGTGATTGGGACAGGGGTACGAATGAGCAGTTCTTC
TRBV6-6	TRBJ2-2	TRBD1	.	CASSYRTGDVGELFF	TGTGCCAGCAGTTACAGGACAGGGGATGTCGGGGAGCTGTTTTTT
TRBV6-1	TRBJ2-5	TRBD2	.	CASEVGRVRAETQYF	TGTGCCAGCGAGGTGGGGAGGGTCCGAGCAGAGACCCAGTACTTC
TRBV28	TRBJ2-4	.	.	CASSLYGSGGKNIQYF	TGTGCCAGCAGTTTGTACGGGAGTGGTGGGAAAAACATTCAGTACTTC
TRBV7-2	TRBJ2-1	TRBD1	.	CASSWSSGGTPVQFF	TGTGCCAGCAGCTGGTCCTCAGGGGGAACCCCAGTGCAGTTCTTC
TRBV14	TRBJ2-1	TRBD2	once	CASSQARGGYNEQFF	TGTGCCAGCAGCCAAGCGCGGGGGGGTTACAATGAGCAGTTCTTC
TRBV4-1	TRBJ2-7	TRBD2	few	CASSQDPSSGSLIYEQYF	TGCGCCAGCAGCCAAGACCCCTCTAGCGGGAGTCTTATTTACGAGCAGTACTTC
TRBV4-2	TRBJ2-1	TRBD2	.	CASSQVAGAFEDEQFF	TGTGCCAGCAGCCAAGTAGCGGGAGCGTTTGAGGATGAGCAGTTCTTC
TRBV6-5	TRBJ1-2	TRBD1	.	CASSYRDRTNGYTF	TGTGCCAGCAGTTACCGGGACAGGACAAATGGCTACACCTTC
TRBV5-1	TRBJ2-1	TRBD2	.	CASSGLAGAGNEQFF	TGCGCCAGCAGCGGACTAGCGGGAGCGGGGAATGAGCAGTTCTTC
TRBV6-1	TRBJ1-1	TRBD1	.	CASSLGGGTEAFF	TGTGCCAGCAGTCTAGGGGGCGGGACTGAAGCTTTCTTT
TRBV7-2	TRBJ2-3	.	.	CASSLPGTDTQYF	TGTGCCAGCAGCTTACCGGGGACAGATACGCAGTATTTT
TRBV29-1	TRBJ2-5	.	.	CSTSTGAETQYF	TGCAGCACCTCCACGGGGGCGGAGACCCAGTACTTC
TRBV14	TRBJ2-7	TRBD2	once	CASSLSSGRSYEQYF	TGTGCCAGCAGCCTTTCAAGCGGGAGGTCCTACGAGCAGTACTTC